These 5 T cell receptor beta chains were all obtained from the same sample, sequenced in a study of beta chain features in type 1 diabetes. Study findings and constraints: The study found moderately but significantly shorter TCRB CDR3s in all four CD4+ subsets of Type 1 diabetes patients.

These receptors have no known antigen. cDNA synthesis used the whole RNA isolate, giving expressed TCRB sequences. Produced via immunoSEQ multiplex PCR; TCRdb's table is partial and in-frame only. Here the sample spans more than 200,000 clones, about a sixth being singletons. The source material was naive CD4+ T cells from blood. The source of these receptors is a man under 40 with type 1 diabetes.

There are a few counts of this clone. This rearrangement joins TRBV5-6 to TRBJ2-6, with D maybe TRBD1 (5 bases). V gave up 2 bases and J gave up 8 bases, with 8 bases separating them. Germline V CDR1 and CDR2: SGHDT, YYEEEE. The CDR3 sequence is 13 residues long. Here the CDR3 DNA reads TGTGCCAGCAGCTTACAGGTTCCCAACGTCCTGACTTTC. Translated: CASSLQVPNVLTF.

In its sample, this clone was seen a few times. The chain is built from TRBV5-1 and TRBJ1-2; possible D gene TRBD1, 5 bases. The CDR3 consists of 13 residues. CDR1 SGHRS and CDR2 YFSETQ come from the germline V gene. V lost 3 bases and J lost 6, with 12 bases in between. The CDR3 nucleotides read TGCGCCAGCAGCTCGGGGCCACACGATGGCTACACCTTC. Its protein product is CASSSGPHDGYTF.

This clone was counted a few times. The chain couples TRBV29-1 to TRBJ1-1; 10 positions match TRBD1. This CDR3 region has 15 residues. The junction had 11 bases not matched to a gene; V was cut back by 6 bases and J by 4 bases. Per germline, CDR1 SQVTM and CDR2 ANQGSEA. CDR3 in DNA: TGCAGCGTCGTCCGGGACAGGGGCCCCTTCACTGAAGCTTTCTTT. Translated, it gives CSVVRDRGPFTEAFF.

The V call is TRBV9, the J call TRBJ2-2; 10 bases agree with TRBD2. Per the germline V gene, CDR1 is SGDLS and CDR2 is YYNGEE. The CDR3 consists of 15 residues. Trimming at V came to 4 bases and at J to 4 bases, leaving 4 bases not matched to a gene. The CDR3 spells CASSLAGAVTGELFF. CDR3 coding DNA: TGTGCCAGCAGCCTAGCGGGAGCGGTCACCGGGGAGCTGTTTTTT.

The rearrangement uses TRBV9 and TRBJ2-1, with no clear D. The germline CDR1 and CDR2 sequences are SGDLS and YYNGEE. This CDR3 has 12 residues. V lost 4 bases, J lost 5 bases, and 7 bases lay in between. Here the CDR3 reads CASSPTNNEQFF. CDR3 sequence (DNA): TGTGCCAGCAGCCCTACCAACAATGAGCAGTTCTTC.